The present entry profiles one TCR beta chain with its context. This record belongs to a study of blood T cell repertoires in COVID-19. On the study more broadly: Donors in the United States, Italy and Spain gave samples during acute or convalescent COVID-19.

The repertoire was sequenced with immunoSEQ multiplex PCR; TCRdb's copy has only in-frame clones and lacks some. The sample records 45,000 to 50,000 clones, approximately 81% being singletons. Germline V gene lookup returns CDR1 SEHNR and CDR2 FQNEAQ (reference sequence). V shed 1 base, J shed 6 bases, and the junction held 6 bases outside the gene matches. The CDR3 length is 14 residues. The chain links TRBV7-9 to TRBJ2-7, with TRBD2 identical over 7 bases. This clonotype originated in a woman aged 55-75 years with acute or convalescent COVID-19. Sequenced sample: peripheral blood. The CDR3 nucleotides are TGTGCCAGCAGCTTAGATGCGGGAGTTCCCGAGCAGTACTTC. It translates to CASSLDAGVPEQYF.